The 3 T cell receptor beta chains listed next were all sequenced from one sample in a study of T cell responses to AZD1222 COVID-19 vaccine. Using immunoSEQ multiplex PCR, the repertoire was profiled, and TCRdb retains in-frame clones only, with some absent. The sample consists of roughly 150,000 clones, 80% to 95% of them appearing once. Sequencing used peripheral blood, obtained 28 days after the second AZD1222 dose. The receptors were gathered from an adult who received the AZD1222 COVID-19 vaccine.

The chain uses TRBV11-3 and TRBJ2-7; possibly TRBD1 for D (6 bases). Trimming took 4 bases from V and 5 from J, leaving 21 bases between them. Germline V gene lookup returns CDR1 SGHNT and CDR2 YENEEA. This CDR3 region has 16 residues. The CDR3 DNA follows: TGTGCCAGCAGCTCCCCGTGGGAAGGGGGAGAAAACGAGCAGTACTTC. Protein sequence: CASSSPWEGGENEQYF.

The V and J genes are TRBV7-8 and TRBJ2-5; D may be TRBD1 or TRBD2 (6 bases each). V lost 5 bases to trimming and J lost 3 bases, with 13 bases between them. Germline CDR1 reads SGHVS; CDR2 reads FQNEAQ. The CDR3 is 14 residues long. The CDR3 DNA is TGTGCCAGCAGCCGAGGGGGGAGGAAAGAGACCCAGTACTTC. This translates into CASSRGGRKETQYF.

The chain recombines TRBV6-5 with TRBJ1-3, with TRBD1 as a possible D gene (5 bases). V lost 6 bases to trimming and J lost 1 base, with 13 bases between them. Germline V gene data show CDR1 as MNHEY and CDR2 as SVGAGI. This CDR3 contains 15 residues. As DNA, the CDR3 is TGTGCCAGCAGATTGGACCAGGGTTCTGGAAACACCATATATTTT. Translation: CASRLDQGSGNTIYF.